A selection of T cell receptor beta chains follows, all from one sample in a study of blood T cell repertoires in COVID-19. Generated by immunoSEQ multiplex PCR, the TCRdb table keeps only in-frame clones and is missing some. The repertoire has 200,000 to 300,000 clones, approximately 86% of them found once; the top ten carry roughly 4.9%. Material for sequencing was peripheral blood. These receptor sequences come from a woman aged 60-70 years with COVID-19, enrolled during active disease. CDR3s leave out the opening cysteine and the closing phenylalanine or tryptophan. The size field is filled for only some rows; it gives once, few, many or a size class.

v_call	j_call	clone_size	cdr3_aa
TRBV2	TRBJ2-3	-	ASSVDRNSSTDTQY
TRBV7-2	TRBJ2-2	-	ASSSIGTSGFRGGELF
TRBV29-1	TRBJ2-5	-	SVYRDRVQETQY
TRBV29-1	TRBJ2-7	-	SVEGGRPPEQY
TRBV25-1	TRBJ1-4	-	ASSYTERRKLF
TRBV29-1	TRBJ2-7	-	SVDSAGLGYEQY
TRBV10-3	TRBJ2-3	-	AISGLSTDTQY
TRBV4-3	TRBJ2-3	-	ASSQDRVGALSTDTQY
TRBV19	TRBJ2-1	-	ASSQRVVGRNEQF
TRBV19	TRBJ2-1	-	ASSMERGHNEQF
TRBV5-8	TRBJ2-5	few	ASSLNQGETQY
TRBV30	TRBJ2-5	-	AWSVRGLWDQETQY
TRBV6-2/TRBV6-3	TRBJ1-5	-	ASSPTDAVRQPQH
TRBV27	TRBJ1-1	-	ASEGQGSTEAF
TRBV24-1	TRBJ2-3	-	ATSDLRGRADTQY
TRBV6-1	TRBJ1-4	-	ASSEGGGSNEKLF
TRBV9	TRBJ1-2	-	ASSVGGTGDGYT
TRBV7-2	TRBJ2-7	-	ASSSLAGVYEQY
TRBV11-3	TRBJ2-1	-	ASSSGTIGGDKQF
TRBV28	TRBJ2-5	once	ASSSSLAGGPYQETQY
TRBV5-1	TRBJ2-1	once	ASSLAQFNEQF
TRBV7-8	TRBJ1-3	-	ASSLVGASGNTIY
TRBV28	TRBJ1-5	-	ASVGAPNQPQH
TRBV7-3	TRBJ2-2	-	ASSPRLAENTGELF
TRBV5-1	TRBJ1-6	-	ASSPDLLGQGNSPLH
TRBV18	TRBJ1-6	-	ASSPNRESPLH
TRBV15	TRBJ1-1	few	ATSRGGQGRETEAF
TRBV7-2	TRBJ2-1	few	ASSHETGRGEQF
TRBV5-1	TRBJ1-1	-	ASSISGVESTEAF
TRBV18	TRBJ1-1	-	ASSETLYTEAF
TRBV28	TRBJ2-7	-	ASSLSVAYEQY